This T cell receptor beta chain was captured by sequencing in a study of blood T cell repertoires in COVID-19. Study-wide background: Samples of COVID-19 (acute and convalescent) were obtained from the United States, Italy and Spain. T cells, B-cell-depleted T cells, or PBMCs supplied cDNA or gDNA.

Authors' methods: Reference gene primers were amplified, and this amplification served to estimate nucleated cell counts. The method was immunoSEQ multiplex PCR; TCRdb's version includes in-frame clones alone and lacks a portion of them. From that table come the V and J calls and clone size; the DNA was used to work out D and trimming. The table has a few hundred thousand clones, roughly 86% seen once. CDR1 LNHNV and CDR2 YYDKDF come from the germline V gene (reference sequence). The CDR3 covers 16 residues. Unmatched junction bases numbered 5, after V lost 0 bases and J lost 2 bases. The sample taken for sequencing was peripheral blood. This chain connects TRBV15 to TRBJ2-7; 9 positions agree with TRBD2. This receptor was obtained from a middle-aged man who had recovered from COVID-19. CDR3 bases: TGTGCCACCAGCAGAGAAGGGACTAGCTGGACCTACGAGCAGTACTTC. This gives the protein CATSREGTSWTYEQYF.